The rows below give T cell receptor beta chains drawn from one sample of a study of cytomegalovirus exposure and HLA in healthy donors. Sequenced by immunoSEQ multiplex PCR; TCRdb stores in-frame clones only, minus some. The repertoire includes around 99,000 clones, 70% to 85% of them detected once, and approximately 4.2% sits in the top ten. The material sequenced was PBMCs. These receptor sequences come from a male donor in good health and CMV-seronegative. Each CDR3 is given with its conserved first and last residue. D genes are given only for firm matches. Clone size is shown for a subset of rows, as once, few, many or a class of expanded clone.

>14|TRBJ1-1|.|.|TRBV7-9
CASSLRGATDEAFF
TGTGCCAGCAGCTTACGGGGGGCGACCGATGAAGCTTTCTTT
>18|TRBJ1-2|.|.|TRBV7-9
CASSHPLRTVGASYGYTF
TGTGCCAGCAGCCACCCGCTTCGTACAGTTGGGGCTAGCTATGGCTACACCTTC
>16|TRBJ2-7|.|TRBD2|TRBV19
CASSITGQRGPYEQYF
TGTGCCAGTAGTATAACGGGCCAGCGGGGACCCTACGAGCAGTACTTC
>15|TRBJ2-7|.|TRBD1|TRBV29-1
CSVEEKGQGSYEQYF
TGCAGCGTTGAAGAGAAGGGACAGGGGTCCTACGAGCAGTACTTC
>17|TRBJ2-5|.|TRBD2|TRBV7-9
CASSPDTPTSGQETQYF
TGTGCCAGCAGCCCGGATACTCCGACTAGCGGTCAAGAGACCCAGTACTTC
>16|TRBJ2-1|.|TRBD2|TRBV7-3
CASSGGGGSSYNEQFF
TGTGCCAGCAGCGGGGGGGGAGGGAGCTCCTACAATGAGCAGTTCTTC
>14|TRBJ1-5|.|TRBD1|TRBV10-3
CAISEQGANQPQHF
TGTGCCATCAGTGAGCAGGGGGCCAATCAGCCCCAGCATTTT
>16|TRBJ1-4|few|.|TRBV2
CASSELPRGTNEKLFF
TGTGCCAGCAGTGAACTCCCGCGGGGGACTAATGAAAAACTGTTTTTT
>15|TRBJ2-7|.|TRBD1|TRBV19
CASSNPGQVVYEQYF
TGTGCCAGTAGCAACCCGGGACAGGTTGTCTACGAGCAGTACTTC
>11|TRBJ2-7|.|.|TRBV30
CAWSAGYEQYF
TGTGCCTGGAGTGCCGGTTACGAGCAGTACTTC
>16|TRBJ2-1|.|TRBD2|TRBV4-1
CASSQGASGIYNEQFF
TGCGCCAGCAGCCAAGGGGCTAGCGGGATATACAATGAGCAGTTCTTC
>13|TRBJ2-7|.|TRBD2|TRBV30
CAWSAGGPYEQYF
TGTGCCTGGAGTGCGGGAGGGCCCTACGAGCAGTACTTC
>15|TRBJ2-5|.|.|TRBV27
CASSPAGFRQETQYF
TGTGCCAGCAGTCCGGCGGGGTTTCGACAAGAGACCCAGTACTTC
>15|TRBJ1-1|few|.|TRBV28
CASSLFQTTPTEAFF
TGTGCCAGCAGTTTATTTCAGACTACCCCTACTGAAGCTTTCTTT
>14|TRBJ2-7|few|.|TRBV15
CATSRGGGTYEQYF
TGTGCCACCAGCAGAGGTGGCGGTACCTACGAGCAGTACTTC
>17|TRBJ2-7|.|TRBD1|TRBV27
CASSLFWGGQERYEQYF
TGTGCCAGCAGTTTATTTTGGGGTGGACAGGAGAGGTACGAGCAGTACTTC
>13|TRBJ2-3|.|TRBD1|TRBV6-6
CASSWDRAATQYF
TGTGCCAGCAGTTGGGACAGGGCGGCTACGCAGTATTTT
>14|TRBJ1-5|.|.|TRBV5-1
CASSPGGVPGPQHF
TGCGCCAGCAGCCCCGGCGGGGTACCAGGGCCCCAGCATTTT
>14|TRBJ2-2|.|TRBD2|TRBV7-8
CASSPGLAYGELFF
TGTGCCAGCAGCCCGGGACTAGCATACGGGGAGCTGTTTTTT
>15|TRBJ1-1|.|.|TRBV6-6
CASSSGKQGDTEAFF
TGTGCCAGCAGCTCAGGGAAACAGGGAGACACTGAAGCTTTCTTT
>17|TRBJ2-1|once|.|TRBV15
CATSRVPDGVMGNEQFF
TGTGCCACCAGCAGAGTCCCGGACGGGGTAATGGGAAATGAGCAGTTCTTC
>14|TRBJ2-5|.|TRBD1|TRBV25-1
CASSVGGSKETQYF
TGTGCCAGCAGTGTAGGGGGCTCTAAGGAGACCCAGTACTTC
>15|TRBJ2-5|.|TRBD2|TRBV5-4
CASSATGLAYETQYF
TGTGCCAGCAGCGCCACGGGACTAGCGTACGAGACCCAGTACTTC
>13|TRBJ2-7|.|.|TRBV5-1
CASSSQGHYEQYF
TGCGCCAGCAGCTCACAGGGTCACTACGAGCAGTACTTC
>17|TRBJ2-3|.|.|TRBV7-2
CASSLAGPTTSTDTQYF
TGTGCCAGCAGCTTAGCGGGGCCAACAACTAGCACAGATACGCAGTATTTT
>16|TRBJ2-2|.|TRBD2|TRBV18
CAIPGLAGRNTGELFF
TGTGCCATCCCGGGACTAGCGGGAAGGAACACCGGGGAGCTGTTTTTT
>17|TRBJ2-7|.|TRBD2|TRBV7-9
CASSLVPLAGGDHEQYF
TGTGCCAGCAGCTTAGTACCTCTAGCGGGAGGCGACCACGAGCAGTACTTC
>12|TRBJ2-7|.|.|TRBV30
CAWSGTDYEQYF
TGTGCCTGGAGTGGAACAGATTACGAGCAGTACTTC
>15|TRBJ2-1|.|TRBD2|TRBV27
CASSPGLSSYNEQFF
TGTGCCAGCAGTCCGGGACTAAGCTCCTACAATGAGCAGTTCTTC
>15|TRBJ1-3|once|.|TRBV6-5
CASSTGWSSGNTIYF
TGTGCCAGCAGCACCGGTTGGAGCTCTGGAAACACCATATATTTT
>18|TRBJ1-5|few|TRBD1|TRBV6-1
CASSEAYDRGPSNQPQHF
TGTGCCAGCAGTGAAGCATATGACAGGGGACCCAGCAATCAGCCCCAGCATTTT
>16|TRBJ1-6|.|.|TRBV7-6
CASSGGGRLRGSPLHF
TGTGCCAGCAGTGGGGGAGGGCGTTTACGAGGTTCACCCCTCCACTTT
>14|TRBJ2-7|.|TRBD1|TRBV5-1
CASSSQGANYEQYF
TGCGCCAGCAGCTCACAGGGGGCCAACTACGAGCAGTACTTC
>15|TRBJ2-6|.|.|TRBV7-6
CASSRDSSGANVLTF
TGTGCCAGCAGCAGAGACAGCTCTGGGGCCAACGTCCTGACTTTC
>15|TRBJ2-7|.|.|TRBV13
CASSLRSGDDSEQYF
TGTGCCAGCAGCTTACGGTCGGGGGACGATTCCGAGCAGTACTTC
>19|TRBJ2-1|.|TRBD2|TRBV11-2
CASSQRRGGRVLRYNEQFF
TGTGCCAGCAGCCAACGTAGGGGCGGGAGGGTTCTACGATACAATGAGCAGTTCTTC
>15|TRBJ2-5|.|TRBD2|TRBV27
CASSRLAGAQETQYF
TGTGCCAGCAGCCGGCTAGCGGGGGCTCAAGAGACCCAGTACTTC
>16|TRBJ2-1|.|TRBD2|TRBV10-1
CASSESRVAGGNEQFF
TGCGCCAGCAGTGAGTCCAGAGTAGCGGGAGGGAATGAGCAGTTCTTC
>14|TRBJ2-7|.|.|TRBV6-6
CASSYRQDSYEQYF
TGTGCCAGCAGTTACCGACAGGATTCCTACGAGCAGTACTTC
>15|TRBJ2-6|.|.|TRBV6-1
CASSETNSGANVLTF
TGTGCCAGCAGTGAAACAAACTCTGGGGCCAACGTCCTGACTTTC
>18|TRBJ2-2|.|TRBD2|TRBV7-9
CASSPPAGENWGTGELFF
TGTGCCAGCAGCCCCCCAGCGGGAGAGAATTGGGGGACCGGGGAGCTGTTTTTT
>13|TRBJ1-1|.|TRBD1|TRBV10-3
CAIKQGADTEAFF
TGTGCCATCAAGCAGGGGGCGGACACTGAAGCTTTCTTT
>16|TRBJ2-5|.|TRBD2|TRBV7-9
CASSLTSGRAVETQYF
TGTGCCAGCAGCTTAACGAGCGGGAGGGCCGTCGAGACCCAGTACTTC
>13|TRBJ2-1|.|.|TRBV2
CASSPDGDNEQFF
TGTGCCAGCAGTCCCGACGGGGACAATGAGCAGTTCTTC